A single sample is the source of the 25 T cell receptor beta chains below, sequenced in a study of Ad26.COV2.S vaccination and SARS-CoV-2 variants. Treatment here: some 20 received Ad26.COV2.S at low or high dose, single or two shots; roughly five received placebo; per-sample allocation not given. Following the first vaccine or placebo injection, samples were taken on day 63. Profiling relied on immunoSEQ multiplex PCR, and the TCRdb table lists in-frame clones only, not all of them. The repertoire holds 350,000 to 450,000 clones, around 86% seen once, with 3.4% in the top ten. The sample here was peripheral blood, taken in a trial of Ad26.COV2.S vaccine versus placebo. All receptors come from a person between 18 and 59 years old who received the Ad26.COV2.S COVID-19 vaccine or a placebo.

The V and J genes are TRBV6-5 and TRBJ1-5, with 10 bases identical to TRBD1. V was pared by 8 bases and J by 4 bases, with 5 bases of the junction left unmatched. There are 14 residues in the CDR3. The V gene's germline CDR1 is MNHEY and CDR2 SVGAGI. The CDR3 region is CASGQGVRNQPQHF. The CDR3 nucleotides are TGTGCCAGCGGACAGGGGGTGAGGAATCAGCCCCAGCATTTT.

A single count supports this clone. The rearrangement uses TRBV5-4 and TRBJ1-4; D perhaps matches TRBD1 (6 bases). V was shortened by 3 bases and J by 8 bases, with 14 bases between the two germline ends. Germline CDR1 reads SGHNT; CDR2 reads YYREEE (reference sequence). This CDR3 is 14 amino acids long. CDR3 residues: CASSSKSGDEKLFF. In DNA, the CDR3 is TGTGCCAGCAGCTCGAAGTCAGGGGACGAAAAACTGTTTTTT.

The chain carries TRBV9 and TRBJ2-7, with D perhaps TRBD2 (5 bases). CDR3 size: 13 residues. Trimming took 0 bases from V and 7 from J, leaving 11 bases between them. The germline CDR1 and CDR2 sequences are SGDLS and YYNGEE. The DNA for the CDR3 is TGTGCCAGCAGCGTAGCTGAGGGCTGGGAGCAGTACTTC. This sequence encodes CASSVAEGWEQYF.

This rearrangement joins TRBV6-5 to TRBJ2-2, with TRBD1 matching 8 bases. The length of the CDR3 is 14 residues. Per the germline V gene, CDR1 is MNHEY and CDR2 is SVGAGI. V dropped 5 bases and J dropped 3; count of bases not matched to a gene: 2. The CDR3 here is CASSRTGYTGELFF. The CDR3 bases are TGTGCCAGCAGTCGGACAGGGTACACCGGGGAGCTGTTTTTT.

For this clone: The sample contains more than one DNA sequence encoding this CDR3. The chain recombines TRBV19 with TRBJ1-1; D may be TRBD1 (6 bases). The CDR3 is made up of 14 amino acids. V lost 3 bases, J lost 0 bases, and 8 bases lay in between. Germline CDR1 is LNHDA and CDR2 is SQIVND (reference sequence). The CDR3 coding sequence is TGTGCCAGTAGTATCGGACAGCTGAACACTGAAGCTTTCTTT. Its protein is CASSIGQLNTEAFF.

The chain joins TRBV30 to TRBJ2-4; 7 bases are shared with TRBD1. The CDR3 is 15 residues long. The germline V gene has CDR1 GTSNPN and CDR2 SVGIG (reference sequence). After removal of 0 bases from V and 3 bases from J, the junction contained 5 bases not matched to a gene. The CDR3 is CAWSVATGNKNIQYF. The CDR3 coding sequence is TGTGCCTGGAGTGTAGCGACAGGGAACAAAAACATTCAGTACTTC.

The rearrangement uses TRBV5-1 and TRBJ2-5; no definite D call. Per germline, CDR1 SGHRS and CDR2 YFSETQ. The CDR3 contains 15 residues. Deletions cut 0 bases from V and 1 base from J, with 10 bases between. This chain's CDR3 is CASSLELGSQETQYF. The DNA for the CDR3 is TGCGCCAGCAGCTTGGAATTGGGCTCCCAAGAGACCCAGTACTTC.

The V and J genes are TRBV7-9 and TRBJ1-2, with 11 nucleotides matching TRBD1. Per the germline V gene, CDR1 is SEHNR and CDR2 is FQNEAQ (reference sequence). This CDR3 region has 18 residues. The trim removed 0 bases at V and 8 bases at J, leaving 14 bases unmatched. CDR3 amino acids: CASSLADRGPDSRSGYTF. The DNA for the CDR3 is TGTGCCAGCAGCTTAGCGGACAGGGGGCCCGATAGCAGGAGCGGCTACACCTTC.

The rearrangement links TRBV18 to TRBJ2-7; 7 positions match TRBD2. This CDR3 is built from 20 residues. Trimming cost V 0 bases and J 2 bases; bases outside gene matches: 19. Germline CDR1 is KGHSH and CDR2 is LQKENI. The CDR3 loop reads CASSPPLGSSGTRGPYEQYF. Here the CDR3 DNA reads TGTGCCAGCTCACCACCGTTAGGGTCTAGCGGTACTCGGGGTCCCTACGAGCAGTACTTC.

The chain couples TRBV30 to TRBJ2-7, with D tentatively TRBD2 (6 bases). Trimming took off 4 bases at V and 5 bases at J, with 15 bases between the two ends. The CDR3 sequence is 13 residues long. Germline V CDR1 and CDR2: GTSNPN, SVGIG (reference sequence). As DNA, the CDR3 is TGTGCCTGGAACGTAGCGGTGGGAAACGAGCAGTACTTC. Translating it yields CAWNVAVGNEQYF.

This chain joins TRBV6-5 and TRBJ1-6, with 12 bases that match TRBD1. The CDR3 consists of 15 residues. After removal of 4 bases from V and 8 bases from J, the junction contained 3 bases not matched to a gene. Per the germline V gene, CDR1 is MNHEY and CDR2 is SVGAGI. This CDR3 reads CASSSGTGGDSPLHF. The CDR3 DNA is TGTGCCAGCAGTTCAGGGACAGGGGGCGATTCACCCCTCCACTTT.

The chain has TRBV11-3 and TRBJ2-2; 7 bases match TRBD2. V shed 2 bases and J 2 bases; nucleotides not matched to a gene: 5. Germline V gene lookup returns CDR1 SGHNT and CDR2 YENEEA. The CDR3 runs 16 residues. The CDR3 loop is CASSLREERNTGELFF. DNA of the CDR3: TGTGCCAGCAGCTTACGGGAGGAAAGAAACACCGGGGAGCTGTTTTTT. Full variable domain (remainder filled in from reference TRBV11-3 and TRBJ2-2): EAGVVQSPRYKIIEKKQPVAFWCNPISGHNTLYWYLQNLGQGPELLIRYENEEAVDDSQLPKDRFSAERLKGVDSTLKIQPAELGDSAVYLCASSLREERNTGELFFGEGSRLTVL.

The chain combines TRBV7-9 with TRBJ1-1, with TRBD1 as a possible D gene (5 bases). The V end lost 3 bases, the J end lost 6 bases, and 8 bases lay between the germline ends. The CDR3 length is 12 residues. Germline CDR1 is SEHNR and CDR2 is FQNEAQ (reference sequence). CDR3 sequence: CASSFQGSEAFF. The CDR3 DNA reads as TGTGCCAGCAGCTTCCAGGGTTCTGAAGCTTTCTTT.

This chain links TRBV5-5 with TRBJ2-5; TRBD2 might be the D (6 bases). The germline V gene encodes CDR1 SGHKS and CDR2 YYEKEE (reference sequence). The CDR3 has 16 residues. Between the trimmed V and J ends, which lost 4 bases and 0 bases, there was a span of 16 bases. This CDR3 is CASSRSAGTYQETQYF. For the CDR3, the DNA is TGTGCCAGCAGCCGGTCGGCGGGGACGTACCAAGAGACCCAGTACTTC. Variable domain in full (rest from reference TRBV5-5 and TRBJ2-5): DAGVTQSPTHLIKTRGQQVTLRCSPISGHKSVSWYQQVLGQGPQFIFQYYEKEERGRGNFPDRFSARQFPNYSSELNVNALLLGDSALYLCASSRSAGTYQETQYFGPGTRLLVL.

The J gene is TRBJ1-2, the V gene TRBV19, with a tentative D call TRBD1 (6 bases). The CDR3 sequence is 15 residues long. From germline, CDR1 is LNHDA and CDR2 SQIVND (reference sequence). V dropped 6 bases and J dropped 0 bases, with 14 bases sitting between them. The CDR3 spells CASSQTGTPNYGYTF. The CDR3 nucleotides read TGTGCCAGTAGCCAAACCGGGACACCTAACTATGGCTACACCTTC.

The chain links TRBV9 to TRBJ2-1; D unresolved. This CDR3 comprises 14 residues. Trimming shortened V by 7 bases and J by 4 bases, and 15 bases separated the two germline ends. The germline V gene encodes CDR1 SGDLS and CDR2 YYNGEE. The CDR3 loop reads CASGAGLGYNEQFF. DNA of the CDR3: TGTGCCAGCGGCGCTGGGCTTGGGTACAATGAGCAGTTCTTC. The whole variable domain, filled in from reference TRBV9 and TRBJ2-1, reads DSGVTQTPKHLITATGQRVTLRCSPRSGDLSVYWYQQSLDQGLQFLIQYYNGEERAKGNILERFSAQQFPDLHSELNLSSLELGDSALYFCASGAGLGYNEQFFGPGTRLTVL.

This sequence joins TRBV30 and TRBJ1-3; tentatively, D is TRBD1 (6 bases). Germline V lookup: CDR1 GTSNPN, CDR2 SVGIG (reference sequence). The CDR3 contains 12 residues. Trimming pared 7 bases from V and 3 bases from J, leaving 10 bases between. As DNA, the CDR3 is TGTGCCTACACAGGGAATGGAAACACCATATATTTT. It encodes CAYTGNGNTIYF.

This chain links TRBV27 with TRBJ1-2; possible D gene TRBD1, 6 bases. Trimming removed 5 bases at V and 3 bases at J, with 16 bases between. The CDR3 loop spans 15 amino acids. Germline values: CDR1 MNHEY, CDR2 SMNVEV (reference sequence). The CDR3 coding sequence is TGTGCCAGCAGTGTGGGAACAGGGAAAGACTATGGCTACACCTTC. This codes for CASSVGTGKDYGYTF.

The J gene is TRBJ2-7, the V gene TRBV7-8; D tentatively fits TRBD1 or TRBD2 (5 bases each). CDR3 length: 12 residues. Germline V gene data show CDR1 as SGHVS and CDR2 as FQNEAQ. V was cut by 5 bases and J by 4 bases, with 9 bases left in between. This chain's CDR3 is CASSLWGYEQYF. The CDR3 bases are TGTGCCAGCAGCCTTTGGGGGTACGAGCAGTACTTC.

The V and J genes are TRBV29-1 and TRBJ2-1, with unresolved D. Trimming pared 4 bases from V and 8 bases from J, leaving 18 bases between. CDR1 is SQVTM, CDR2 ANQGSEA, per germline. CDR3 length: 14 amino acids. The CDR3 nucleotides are TGCAGCGTTGGGGTTCCCGGTTCTAGTGATGAGCAGTTCTTC. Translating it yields CSVGVPGSSDEQFF.

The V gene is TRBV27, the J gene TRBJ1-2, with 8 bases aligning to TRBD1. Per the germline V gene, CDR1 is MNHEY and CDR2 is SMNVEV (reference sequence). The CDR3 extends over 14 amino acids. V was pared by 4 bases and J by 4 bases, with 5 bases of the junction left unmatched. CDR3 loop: CASSSGQGPYGYTF. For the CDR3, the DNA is TGTGCCAGCAGTTCCGGACAGGGTCCCTATGGCTACACCTTC.

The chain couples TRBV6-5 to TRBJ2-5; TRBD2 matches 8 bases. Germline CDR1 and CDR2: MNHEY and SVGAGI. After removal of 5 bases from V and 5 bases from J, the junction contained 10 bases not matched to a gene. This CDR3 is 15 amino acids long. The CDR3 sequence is CASSTGLDLGETQYF. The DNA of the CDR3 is TGTGCCAGCAGTACGGGACTAGATCTGGGCGAGACCCAGTACTTC.

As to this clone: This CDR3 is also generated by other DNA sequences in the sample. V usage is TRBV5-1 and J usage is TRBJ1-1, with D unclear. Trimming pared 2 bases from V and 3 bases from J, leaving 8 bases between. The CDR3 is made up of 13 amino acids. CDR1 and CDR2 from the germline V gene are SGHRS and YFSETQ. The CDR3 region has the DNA TGCGCCAGCAGCTTATTTGGGGACACTGAAGCTTTCTTT. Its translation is CASSLFGDTEAFF.

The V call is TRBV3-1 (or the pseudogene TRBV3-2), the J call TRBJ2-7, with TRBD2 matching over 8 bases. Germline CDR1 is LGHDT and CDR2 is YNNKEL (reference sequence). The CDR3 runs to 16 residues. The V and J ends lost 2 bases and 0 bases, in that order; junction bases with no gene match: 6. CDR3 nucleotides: TGTGCCAGCAGCCAACCACTAGCGGCCCTCTCCTACGAGCAGTACTTC. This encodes CASSQPLAALSYEQYF.

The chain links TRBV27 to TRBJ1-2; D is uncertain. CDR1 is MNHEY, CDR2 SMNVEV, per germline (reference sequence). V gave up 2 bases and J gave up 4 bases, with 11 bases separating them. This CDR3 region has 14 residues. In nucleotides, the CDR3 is TGTGCCAGCAGTTTAGGAGGGTCTTCCTATGGCTACACCTTC. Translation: CASSLGGSSYGYTF.